The 21 T cell receptor beta chains below come from one sample, sequenced in a study of shared clonotypes between healthy human individuals. The method was immunoSEQ multiplex PCR; TCRdb's version includes in-frame clones alone and lacks a portion of them. Among about 480,000 clones listed, 75% to 85% were seen once. The specimen was PBMCs. All receptors derive from a woman in her forties in good health. Some clones in this sample may be carry-over from other donors' samples.

This sequence joins TRBV5-4 and TRBJ1-2; D may be TRBD1 (6 bases). In germline, CDR1 is SGHNT, CDR2 YYREEE (reference sequence). This CDR3 comprises 19 residues. With 0 bases removed from V and 5 bases from J, the gap between germline ends came to 26 bases. CDR3 sequence reads: CASSLGGTGASTFGYGYTF. The CDR3 region has the DNA TGTGCCAGCAGCTTGGGGGGGACGGGGGCGTCGACCTTCGGGTATGGCTACACCTTC. The full variable domain, rest sourced from reference TRBV5-4 and TRBJ1-2, is ETGVTQSPTHLIKTRGQQVTLRCSSQSGHNTVSWYQQALGQGPQFIFQYYREEENGRGNFPPRFSGLQFPNYSSELNVNALELDDSALYLCASSLGGTGASTFGYGYTFGSGTRLTVV.

J is TRBJ1-4 and V is TRBV27, with TRBD1 identical over 7 bases. V was pared by 5 bases and J by 4 bases, with 7 bases of the junction left unmatched. The CDR3 sequence is 15 residues long. CDR1 and CDR2 from the germline V gene are MNHEY and SMNVEV (reference sequence). The CDR3 is CASSRQTGFNEKLFF. In DNA, the CDR3 is TGTGCCAGCAGTCGCCAGACAGGGTTTAATGAAAAACTGTTTTTT.

The V and J genes are TRBV27 and TRBJ2-1; D uncertain. V dropped 0 bases and J dropped 5 bases, with 5 bases sitting between them. The V gene's germline CDR1 is MNHEY and CDR2 SMNVEV (reference sequence). The CDR3 totals 13 residues. CDR3 residues: CASSLSWDNEQFF. In DNA, the CDR3 is TGTGCCAGCAGTTTATCTTGGGACAATGAGCAGTTCTTC.

The V gene is TRBV9, the J gene TRBJ2-7, with 9 bases matching TRBD1. The CDR3 length is 16 residues. From germline, CDR1 is SGDLS and CDR2 YYNGEE. The V and J ends lost 4 bases and 5 bases, in that order; junction bases with no gene match: 13. The CDR3 loop reads CASSPLGGQGIHEQYF. CDR3 sequence (DNA): TGTGCCAGCAGCCCACTGGGGGGACAGGGTATCCACGAGCAGTACTTC. The variable domain in full, with the rest retrieved from reference TRBV9 and TRBJ2-7, is DSGVTQTPKHLITATGQRVTLRCSPRSGDLSVYWYQQSLDQGLQFLIQYYNGEERAKGNILERFSAQQFPDLHSELNLSSLELGDSALYFCASSPLGGQGIHEQYFGPGTRLTVT.

The rearrangement uses TRBV7-9 and TRBJ2-5; D unresolved. The CDR3 has 12 residues. Germline CDR1 SEHNR, CDR2 FQNEAQ (reference sequence). V lost 1 base and J lost 5, with 5 bases in between. The CDR3 region has the DNA TGTGCCAGCAGCTTAGACTCGGAGACCCAGTACTTC. The encoded protein is CASSLDSETQYF.

This clone came up many times. V is TRBV14 and J is TRBJ1-2, with D unresolved. Trimming left V 0 bases short and J 8 bases short, with 13 bases between. The CDR3 extends over 14 amino acids. Germline CDR1 reads SGHDN; CDR2 reads FVKESK. The CDR3 region has the DNA TGTGCCAGCAGCCAAGAGTTTCGGGTTAGCGGCTACACCTTC. Translated, it gives CASSQEFRVSGYTF.

Turning to this clone: With a far larger clone one base away, a read error is the likely cause. Other DNA sequences within the sample encode an identical CDR3. The chain carries TRBV5-1 and TRBJ2-1; possibly TRBD1 or TRBD2 for D (5 bases each). Germline CDR1 reads SGHRS; CDR2 reads YFSETQ. CDR3 length equals 14 residues. Trimming took off 4 bases at V and 7 bases at J, with 15 bases between the two ends. DNA of the CDR3: TGCGCCAGCAGCACCGGGCTAGAGGGGAATGAGCAGTTCTTC. Translating it yields CASSTGLEGNEQFF.

The chain is built from TRBV4-1 and TRBJ2-5; D gene ambiguous. TRBJ2-7 matches the DNA end more closely, so the J call is doubtful. The CDR3 covers 14 residues. The V gene's germline CDR1 is MGHRA and CDR2 YSYEKL. CDR3 in amino acids: CASSQTGLSYEQYF. CDR3 nucleotides: TGCGCCAGCAGCCAAACCGGGTTATCCTACGAGCAGTACTTC.

The rearrangement uses TRBV27 and TRBJ1-1; tentative D call: TRBD1 (5 bases). CDR1 is MNHEY and CDR2 is SMNVEV in the germline V gene (reference sequence). V was pared by 6 bases and J by 0 bases, with 17 bases between. The CDR3 runs to 16 residues. CDR3 nucleotide sequence: TGTGCCAGCAGCTCCCCGGGGGAAAGCCTGAACACTGAAGCTTTCTTT. Translation: CASSSPGESLNTEAFF.

This clone has only one observation. The chain has TRBV7-6 and TRBJ2-1; TRBD2 matches 8 bases. The germline V gene encodes CDR1 SGHVS and CDR2 FNYEAQ. V shed 0 bases and J 7 bases; nucleotides not matched to a gene: 8. The CDR3 is 16 residues long. The CDR3 region has the DNA TGTGCCAGCAGCTTAGCCGGGACTAGGGGGGTGAATGAGCAGTTCTTC. Translation gives CASSLAGTRGVNEQFF.

CDR3 nucleotide sequence: TGTGCCAGCAGGGTTAGCGGGAGTTCGCAGACCCAGTACTTC. Protein product: CASRVSGSSQTQYF. The rearrangement uses TRBV7-2 and TRBJ2-5; 9 bases are a match to TRBD2. The CDR3 totals 14 residues. Germline values: CDR1 SGHTA, CDR2 FQGNSA. The J segment lost 6 bases and the V segment lost 6 bases, leaving 8 bases of the junction unmatched.

This chain joins TRBV5-1 and TRBJ1-1; TRBD1 aligns across 8 bases. Looked up from germline, CDR1 is SGHRS and CDR2 is YFSETQ. J gave up 4 bases and V 4 bases, and 9 bases lay outside the gene matches. The CDR3 spans 15 residues. The CDR3 sequence: CASSVFQGAGTEAFF. The CDR3 coding sequence is TGCGCCAGCAGCGTCTTCCAGGGGGCGGGCACTGAAGCTTTCTTT.

This clone was counted ten times or more. The V call is TRBV6-5, the J call TRBJ1-6; 7 bases are a match to TRBD1. Looked up from germline, CDR1 is MNHEY and CDR2 is SVGAGI. This CDR3 contains 14 residues. V trimming: 6 bases; J trimming: 9 bases; junction bases outside the gene matches: 8. The DNA of the CDR3 is TGTGCCAGCAGCGCGGGGACAGAGCCTTCACCCCTCCACTTT. It is translated as CASSAGTEPSPLHF.

The chain joins TRBV6-4 to TRBJ2-2; maybe TRBD2 (5 bases). The germline gives CDR1 MRHNA, CDR2 SNTAGT. CDR3 length equals 15 residues. Trimming shortened V by 6 bases and J by 1 base, and 12 bases separated the two germline ends. CDR3 coding DNA: TGTGCCAGCAGAACGAGGGCCCAGAACACCGGGGAGCTGTTTTTT. This codes for CASRTRAQNTGELFF.

The chain has TRBV5-1 and TRBJ1-1, with a weak D call TRBD1 (5 bases). Trimming took 0 bases from V and 4 from J, leaving 19 bases between them. This CDR3 has 17 residues. Germline lookup yields CDR1 SGHRS and CDR2 YFSETQ. CDR3 nucleotide sequence: TGCGCCAGCAGCTTGGCCCCCCTTGACAGTATTGGCACTGAAGCTTTCTTT. Protein sequence: CASSLAPLDSIGTEAFF.

The chain recombines TRBV2 with TRBJ2-5; no clear D gene. With 3 bases removed from V and 1 base from J, the gap between germline ends came to 9 bases. The CDR3 loop spans 14 amino acids. The germline V gene has CDR1 SNHLY and CDR2 FYNNEI. CDR3 sequence: CASSELLAQETQYF. The CDR3 DNA reads as TGTGCCAGCAGTGAGCTGTTAGCCCAAGAGACCCAGTACTTC.

V is TRBV6-4 and J is TRBJ1-2; D is perhaps TRBD1 (6 bases). From germline, CDR1 is MRHNA and CDR2 SNTAGT. The CDR3 runs 13 residues. Deletions cut 6 bases from V and 8 bases from J, with 16 bases between. Here the CDR3 reads CASRAPGEEGYTF. The CDR3 bases are TGTGCCAGCAGAGCCCCAGGGGAGGAAGGCTACACCTTC.

The V gene is TRBV28, the J gene TRBJ2-7, with a weak D call TRBD1 (6 bases). This CDR3 has 16 residues. V was shortened by 4 bases and J by 3 bases, with 19 bases between the two germline ends. Germline lookup yields CDR1 MDHEN and CDR2 SYDVKM. CDR3 in DNA: TGTGCCAGCAGTTCCCCTAACAGGGTAAGCTTCTACGAGCAGTACTTC. The encoded protein is CASSSPNRVSFYEQYF.

J is TRBJ2-7 and V is TRBV12-2; TRBD2 is the table's D call and was not checked against the DNA. TRBV12-2 is a recognized pseudogene. The length of the CDR3 is 14 residues. CDR3 sequence reads: CASRCMGGKGEQYF. For the CDR3, the DNA is TGTGCAAGTCGCTGCATGGGGGGAAAGGGCGAGCAGTACTTC.

This chain uses TRBV28 with TRBJ2-7; no clear D gene. Per the germline V gene, CDR1 is MDHEN and CDR2 is SYDVKM. This CDR3 spans 17 amino acids. The ends were cut back, 1 base at V and 1 base at J, with 17 bases in the middle. The CDR3 protein is CASSLFVARTHSYEQYF. CDR3 in DNA: TGTGCCAGCAGTTTATTCGTCGCTCGGACCCATTCCTACGAGCAGTACTTC. Complete variable domain (other parts from reference TRBV28 and TRBJ2-7): DVKVTQSSRYLVKRTGEKVFLECVQDMDHENMFWYRQDPGLGLRLIYFSYDVKMKEKGDIPEGYSVSREKKERFSLILESASTNQTSMYLCASSLFVARTHSYEQYFGPGTRLTVT.

The V gene is TRBV6-4, the J gene TRBJ1-5; D ambiguous. The CDR3 length is 13 residues. Germline V gene data show CDR1 as MRHNA and CDR2 as SNTAGT. The V and J ends lost 5 bases and 5 bases respectively, with 10 bases between them. CDR3 amino acids: CASSQRGDQPQHF. The CDR3 DNA reads TGTGCCAGCAGTCAACGCGGGGATCAGCCCCAGCATTTT.